The clone carrying this T cell receptor (beta chain) was recorded many times. Antigen specificity is unknown. Germline V gives CDR1 SGHNT, CDR2 YENEEA. This CDR3 is built from 13 residues. Trimming pared 5 bases from V and 7 bases from J, leaving 15 bases between. These data originate in a study of regulatory T cells in long-lasting Graves disease. Study conclusions and caveats: Favored gene segments in persistent disease were TRBV28, TRBJ1-2 and TRBJ2-5.

Through Arm-PCR of CDR3 regions and iRepertoire HTBI primers, TCR beta libraries were built. TCRdb analysed the multiplex PCR reads with MiXCR anew, one entry per CDR3 protein. The table lists under 450,000 distinct CDR3 sequences, 15% to 20% of them singletons. Time point here: newly diagnosed GD, antithyroid drugs for less than 3 months. Researchers made the TCR library from RNA that was extracted from PBMCs. Investigators report Graves' disease was diagnosed under American Thyroid Association guidelines. These sequences were also reported in another study, on T cells in Graves' hyperthyroidism and ophthalmopathy. This second study says: The TCR CDR3 first-round RT-PCR relied on the HTBI primer set.

The genes are TRBV11-3 and TRBJ2-7; D unresolved. This sample comprised peripheral blood mononuclear cells (PBMCs), obtained at new diagnosis, from a patient treated with antithyroid drugs. The TCR originated in a woman between 18 and 29 years old with Graves disease. The CDR3, as DNA: TGTGCCAGCAGCCCCCGTGCGTATGGAGAGCAGTACTTC. This gives the protein CASSPRAYGEQYF.